This TCR beta chain was identified in a study of human T cells and chemical hapten exposure. Regarding the study as a whole: Expanded TCR sets contained significantly more large CDR3 similarity clusters than controls.

TCRdb redid the calling of the RACE reads with MiXCR, one entry per CDR3 protein. The data hold around 120,000 distinct CDR3 sequences, with roughly an eighth observed a single time. As to time point: patch test 1, 2 weeks after DPC sensitization. Indicated treatment: therapeutic diphenylcyclopropenone sensitization with weekly scalp DPC. A word on this clonotype: What it binds is unknown.

From germline, CDR1 is SQVTM and CDR2 ANQGSEA. V was cut by 1 base and J by 2 bases, with 11 bases left in between. The CDR3 consists of 14 residues. The clonotype comes from a man between 18 and 35 years old with alopecia areata. Some clones in this sample may be carry-over from other donors' samples. The V call is TRBV29-1, the J call TRBJ1-1; no firm D call. Sequences were derived from whole blood, sampled in connection with sensitization to the hapten diphenylcyclopropenone (DPC). This chain's CDR3 is CSVEAFGVNTEAFF. CDR3 sequence (DNA): TGCAGCGTTGAAGCTTTCGGGGTAAACACTGAAGCTTTCTTT.